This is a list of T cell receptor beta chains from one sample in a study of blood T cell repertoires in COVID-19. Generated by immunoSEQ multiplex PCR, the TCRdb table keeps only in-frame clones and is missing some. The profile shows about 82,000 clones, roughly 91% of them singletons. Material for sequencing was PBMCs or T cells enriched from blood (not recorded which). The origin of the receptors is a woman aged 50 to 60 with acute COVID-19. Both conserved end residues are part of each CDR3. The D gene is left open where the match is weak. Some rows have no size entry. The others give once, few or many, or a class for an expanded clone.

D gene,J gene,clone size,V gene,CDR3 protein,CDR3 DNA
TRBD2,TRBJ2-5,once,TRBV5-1,CASSSLAGSWETQYF,TGCGCCAGCAGCTCACTAGCGGGATCCTGGGAGACCCAGTACTTC
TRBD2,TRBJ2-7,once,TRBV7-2,CASSLTSGRASQYF,TGTGCCAGCAGCTTGACTAGCGGGAGGGCCAGTCAGTACTTC
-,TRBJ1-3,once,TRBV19,CASSIGLSGNTIYF,TGTGCCAGTAGTATTGGGCTCTCTGGAAACACCATATATTTT
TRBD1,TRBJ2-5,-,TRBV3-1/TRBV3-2,CASSQVLTPGQGVLETQYF,TGTGCCAGCAGCCAAGTCTTGACACCGGGACAGGGAGTATTGGAGACCCAGTACTTC
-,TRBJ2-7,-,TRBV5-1,CASSDSFSYEQYF,TGCGCCAGCAGTGACAGTTTTTCCTACGAGCAGTACTTC
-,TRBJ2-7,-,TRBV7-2,CASSLNRGVVEQYF,TGTGCCAGCAGCTTAAACCGCGGGGTGGTAGAGCAGTACTTC
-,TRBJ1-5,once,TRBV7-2,CASSLGPRPDHQPQHF,TGTGCCAGCAGCTTGGGGCCCCGGCCGGACCATCAGCCCCAGCATTTT
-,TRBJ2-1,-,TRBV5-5,CASSNQPGDNEQFF,TGTGCCAGCAGCAATCAACCAGGGGACAATGAGCAGTTCTTC
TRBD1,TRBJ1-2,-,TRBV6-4,CASSSTGDTYGYTF,TGTGCCAGCAGTTCGACAGGGGATACCTATGGCTACACCTTC
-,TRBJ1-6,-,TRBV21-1,CASSLGCSYNSPLHF,TGTGCCAGCAGTCTAGGATGCTCCTATAATTCACCCCTCCACTTT
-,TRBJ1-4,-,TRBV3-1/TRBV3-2,CASSPPGGEKLFF,TGTGCCAGCAGCCCTCCGGGGGGGGAAAAACTGTTTTTT
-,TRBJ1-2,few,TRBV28,CASSHQDRIYYGYTF,TGTGCCAGCAGTCACCAGGACAGAATTTACTATGGCTACACCTTC